The T cell receptor (beta chain) under discussion was sequenced for a study of T cell responses to AZD1222 COVID-19 vaccine. The method was immunoSEQ multiplex PCR; TCRdb's version includes in-frame clones alone and lacks a portion of them. The sample shows over 120,000 clones, more than 85% of them seen only once. As concerns this clone: What it recognizes is unknown.

The CDR3 covers 15 residues. The V gene's germline CDR1 is MNHEY and CDR2 SVGEGT. The J segment lost 4 bases and the V segment lost 6 bases, leaving 10 bases of the junction unmatched. Study outcomes and limitations: Distributed over spike, vaccine-associated CD4 TCRs predominated at 160-218 and 743-854. Only six or seven AZD1222 recipients were seropositive at baseline. Donors were largely white British and mainly female; clonal diversity was possibly underestimated.

The rearrangement links TRBV6-2 or TRBV6-3 to TRBJ1-1, with 8 bases fitting TRBD1. The clonotype originates from an adult in good health. The material sequenced was peripheral blood, taken on day 0 of AZD1222 vaccination. CDR3 region: CASSLPRGLGTEAFF. The DNA of the CDR3 is TGTGCCAGCAGCCTCCCCAGGGGGCTTGGCACTGAAGCTTTCTTT.